This T cell receptor beta chain was retrieved from a study of blood T cell repertoires in COVID-19. On the study more broadly: Both acute and convalescent COVID-19 samples were obtained from the United States, Italy and Spain.

The CDR3 totals 14 residues. Germline values: CDR1 SGHDT, CDR2 YYEEEE. Germline trimming cut 0 bases from V and 3 bases from J; bases unmatched to any gene: 0. Authors' data handling: Amplification from reference gene primers served as the basis for estimated nucleated cell counts. Method: immunoSEQ multiplex PCR; TCRdb's copy keeps in-frame clones and lacks some. V and J calls and clone size are given by that table; D and trimming were obtained from the DNA. Of roughly 200,000 clones listed, 81% are singletons. Patients at the Seattle site were enrolled during active infection and followed longitudinally.

The chain couples TRBV5-6 to TRBJ2-5; TRBD1 agrees at 9 bases. This TCR derives from a middle-aged woman with COVID-19, enrolled during active disease. Specimen: peripheral blood. CDR3 sequence: CASSLGTGEETQYF. The CDR3 nucleotides read TGTGCCAGCAGCTTGGGGACAGGGGAAGAGACCCAGTACTTC.